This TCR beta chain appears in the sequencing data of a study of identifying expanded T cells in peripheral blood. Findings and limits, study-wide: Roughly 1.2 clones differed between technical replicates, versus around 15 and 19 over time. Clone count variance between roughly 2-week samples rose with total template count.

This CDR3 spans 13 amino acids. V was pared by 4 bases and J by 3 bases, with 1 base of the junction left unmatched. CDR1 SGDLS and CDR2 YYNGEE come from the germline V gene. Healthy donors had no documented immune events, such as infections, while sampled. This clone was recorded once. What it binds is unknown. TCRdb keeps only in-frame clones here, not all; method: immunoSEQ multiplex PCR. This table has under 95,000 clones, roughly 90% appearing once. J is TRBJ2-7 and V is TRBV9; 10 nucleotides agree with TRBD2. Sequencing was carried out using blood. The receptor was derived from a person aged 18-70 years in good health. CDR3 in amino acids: CASSRTSGYEQYF. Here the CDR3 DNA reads TGTGCCAGCAGCAGGACTAGCGGCTACGAGCAGTACTTC. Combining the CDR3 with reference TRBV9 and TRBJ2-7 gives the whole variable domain DSGVTQTPKHLITATGQRVTLRCSPRSGDLSVYWYQQSLDQGLQFLIQYYNGEERAKGNILERFSAQQFPDLHSELNLSSLELGDSALYFCASSRTSGYEQYFGPGTRLTVT.